This T cell receptor beta chain was identified in a study of blood T cell repertoires in COVID-19. Study background: Samples of COVID-19 (acute and convalescent) were obtained from the United States, Italy and Spain. T cells, B-cell-depleted T cells, or PBMCs provided the cDNA or gDNA that served as material.

Original processing notes: It was from reference gene primer amplification that nucleated cell counts were estimated. Sequencing was performed with immunoSEQ multiplex PCR; in TCRdb, only in-frame clones are kept and a portion is missing. V and J calls and clone size are as listed in that table; D and trimming were resolved from the DNA. The sample shows roughly 240,000 clones, approximately 80% of them seen only once. The sample holds a few counts of this clone. CDR1 LGHDT and CDR2 YNNKEL come from the germline V gene (reference sequence). V was pared by 5 bases and J by 5 bases, with 12 bases between. The length of the CDR3 is 14 residues.

The clonotype comes from a woman aged 70-85 years with acute or convalescent COVID-19. The sample taken for sequencing was peripheral blood. This sequence joins TRBV3-1 (or the pseudogene TRBV3-2) and TRBJ1-4, with D maybe TRBD1 (6 bases). The CDR3, as DNA: TGTGCCAGCAGCTTAGGGGGAGGGAATGAAAAACTGTTTTTT. Residues: CASSLGGGNEKLFF.